These 21 T cell receptor beta chains came from one sample sequenced in a study of cytomegalovirus exposure and HLA in healthy donors. Primers for the PCR totalled 60 Vbeta and 13 Jbeta. Here immunoSEQ multiplex PCR was the method, and the copy in TCRdb shows in-frame clones only, minus some. The sample lists about 200,000 clones; around three quarters were seen once. The sequenced material came from PBMCs. The origin of the receptors is a woman aged 25 to 39 in good health and CMV-seropositive.

V gene TRBV4-1 combines with J gene TRBJ2-7; 8 bases map to TRBD1. Germline values: CDR1 MGHRA, CDR2 YSYEKL. With 4 bases clipped from V and 3 bases from J, the junction kept 5 bases outside the gene matches. This CDR3 comprises 14 residues. CDR3 residues: CASSRQGRGYEQYF. CDR3 nucleotide sequence: TGCGCCAGCAGCCGACAGGGGAGAGGCTACGAGCAGTACTTC.

The V gene is TRBV7-2, the J gene TRBJ1-2; TRBD1 aligns across 11 bases. The germline V gene encodes CDR1 SGHTA and CDR2 FQGNSA. The CDR3 is 14 residues long. J gave up 8 bases and V 5 bases, and 7 bases lay outside the gene matches. CDR3 sequence (DNA): TGTGCCAGCAGCCGGGACAGGGGGAGGGGGGGCTACACCTTC. It is translated as CASSRDRGRGGYTF.

The rearrangement joins TRBV7-2 to TRBJ2-7; D might be TRBD2 (5 bases). Trimming pared 3 bases from V and 0 bases from J, leaving 15 bases between. Germline CDR1 is SGHTA and CDR2 is FQGNSA. The CDR3 totals 16 residues. CDR3 coding DNA: TGTGCCAGCAGCTTCTTCGGCGGTGGGAGCTCCTACGAGCAGTACTTC. This sequence encodes CASSFFGGGSSYEQYF.

The gene calls are TRBV2 and TRBJ1-5; 11 nucleotides agree with TRBD1. The CDR3 consists of 14 residues. Germline CDR1 SNHLY, CDR2 FYNNEI. V dropped 7 bases and J dropped 7; count of bases not matched to a gene: 6. The CDR3 sequence is CASKGGQGAQPQHF. The DNA for the CDR3 is TGTGCCAGCAAAGGAGGACAGGGGGCCCAGCCCCAGCATTTT.

The chain recombines TRBV18 with TRBJ1-1; the D gene is possibly TRBD1 (6 bases). V shed 2 bases and J shed 0 bases, with 10 bases lying between them. The CDR3 runs 15 residues. The V gene's germline CDR1 is KGHSH and CDR2 LQKENI. The CDR3 DNA reads TGTGCCAGCTCACCAAAGACAGGAATGAACACTGAAGCTTTCTTT. Residues: CASSPKTGMNTEAFF.

On this clone: Other DNA sequences in this specimen translate into the identical CDR3. V gene TRBV5-6 combines with J gene TRBJ1-2; D is ambiguous. Trimming took off 1 base at V and 3 bases at J, with 4 bases between the two ends. The CDR3 totals 12 residues. Germline V gene lookup returns CDR1 SGHDT and CDR2 YYEEEE. CDR3 sequence: CASSLTDYGYTF. The CDR3 DNA is TGTGCCAGCAGCTTGACGGACTATGGCTACACCTTC.

The CDR3 here is CASSQDDRVNTEAFF. CDR3 in DNA: TGCGCCAGCAGCCAAGATGATCGGGTGAACACTGAAGCTTTCTTT. J is TRBJ1-1 and V is TRBV4-1; D is unresolved. CDR3 length equals 15 residues. The V end was cut by 0 bases, the J end by 0 bases, with 8 bases between. Germline assignment: CDR1 MGHRA and CDR2 YSYEKL.

For the CDR3, the DNA is TGTGCCTGGAGTGTACAACAGTACACCGGGGAGCTGTTTTTT. Amino acid sequence: CAWSVQQYTGELFF. The chain joins TRBV30 to TRBJ2-2; D call uncertain. Per germline, CDR1 GTSNPN and CDR2 SVGIG (reference sequence). V lost 0 bases and J 3 bases, leaving 8 bases between the germline ends. CDR3 length: 14 amino acids.

The V gene is TRBV10-3, the J gene TRBJ2-7, with 13 positions matching TRBD2. Looked up from germline, CDR1 is ENHRY and CDR2 is SYGVKD. The CDR3 is 15 residues long. V lost 6 bases and J lost 1; bases outside the gene matches: 3. The CDR3 bases are TGTGCCATCAGGGAGACTAGCGGGAGGTCCTACGAGCAGTACTTC. Protein sequence: CAIRETSGRSYEQYF.

The chain has TRBV13 and TRBJ2-3, with 8 positions matching TRBD1. CDR1 and CDR2 (germline): PRHDT, FYEKMQ (reference sequence). V gave up 4 bases and J gave up 5 bases; unmatched junction bases: 8. The CDR3 totals 15 residues. The CDR3 bases are TGTGCCAGCAGCTACGGACAGGGTATACTAGATACGCAGTATTTT. Amino acid sequence: CASSYGQGILDTQYF.

The CDR3 spells CASSSKTGGSNQPQHF. In nucleotides, the CDR3 is TGTGCCAGCAGCAGTAAGACAGGGGGTAGCAATCAGCCCCAGCATTTT. The chain couples TRBV21-1 to TRBJ1-5; the table gives TRBD1 as D, unverified against the DNA. TRBV21-1 is assigned pseudogene status. CDR3 size: 16 residues.

V and J are TRBV7-9 and TRBJ2-1; TRBD1 agrees at 7 bases. This CDR3 is built from 15 residues. V shed 5 bases and J 5 bases; nucleotides not matched to a gene: 9. Germline V gene sequence: CDR1 SEHNR, CDR2 FQNEAQ (reference sequence). The CDR3 sequence: CASSTHVGTDNEQFF. CDR3 sequence (DNA): TGTGCCAGCAGCACCCATGTCGGGACAGACAATGAGCAGTTCTTC.

This chain links TRBV5-1 with TRBJ2-7, with 10 bases lining up with TRBD1. CDR1 SGHRS and CDR2 YFSETQ come from the germline V gene. Trimming cost V 2 bases and J 0 bases; bases outside gene matches: 5. This CDR3 has 16 amino acids. CDR3 DNA: TGCGCCAGCAGCTTCGGACAGGGGGTGACCTCCTACGAGCAGTACTTC. Translation: CASSFGQGVTSYEQYF.

The V and J genes are TRBV25-1 and TRBJ1-2, with D hard to call. Between the trimmed V and J ends, which lost 10 bases and 7 bases, there was a span of 19 bases. CDR3 length equals 13 residues. Germline lookup yields CDR1 MGHDK and CDR2 SYGVNS. In DNA, the CDR3 is TGTGCCACTAAGCCCCCATTTTACGTTGGCTACACCTTC. Its translation: CATKPPFYVGYTF.

V gene TRBV2 combines with J gene TRBJ2-7; 12 bases match TRBD2. The CDR3 spans 15 residues. Trimming removed 6 bases from V and 6 bases from J; junction bases left unmatched: 9. Germline loops: CDR1 SNHLY, CDR2 FYNNEI. Written as DNA, the CDR3 is TGTGCCAGCAGCGAATCTAGCGGGGGGGATACCGAGCAGTACTTC. It is translated as CASSESSGGDTEQYF.

The genes are TRBV27 and TRBJ2-7; 8 positions agree with TRBD2. Germline loops: CDR1 MNHEY, CDR2 SMNVEV (reference sequence). The length of the CDR3 is 16 residues. V lost 5 bases and J lost 7; bases outside the gene matches: 16. CDR3 in DNA: TGTGCCAGCAGTGATCAAAAAGTCGGGGGGGTGAAAGAGCAGTACTTC. Protein sequence: CASSDQKVGGVKEQYF.

The chain couples TRBV4-3 to TRBJ1-5; D ambiguous. CDR1 is LGHNA and CDR2 is YSLEER in the germline V gene. There are 15 residues in the CDR3. V lost 0 bases, J lost 2 bases, and 8 bases lay in between. Here the CDR3 reads CASSQETWGNQPQHF. As DNA, the CDR3 is TGCGCCAGCAGCCAAGAGACTTGGGGCAATCAGCCCCAGCATTTT.

Only one count was recorded for this clone. V is TRBV19 and J is TRBJ1-5; 10 nucleotides agree with TRBD1. Unmatched junction bases numbered 4, after V lost 9 bases and J lost 5 bases. This CDR3 contains 13 residues. Looked up from germline, CDR1 is LNHDA and CDR2 is SQIVND (reference sequence). Written as DNA, the CDR3 is TGTGCCAGCTCGGACAGGGGGTATCAGCCCCAGCATTTT. Translated: CASSDRGYQPQHF.

J is TRBJ2-5 and V is TRBV7-2; D call uncertain. This CDR3 spans 13 amino acids. Germline lookup yields CDR1 SGHTA and CDR2 FQGNSA. V was trimmed by 6 bases and J by 5 bases, leaving 13 bases between them. In nucleotides, the CDR3 is TGTGCCAGCAGTCCCTATGCGGTGGAGACCCAGTACTTC. Its protein is CASSPYAVETQYF.

This clone was observed a few times. The V and J genes are TRBV2 and TRBJ2-1, with TRBD1 as a possible D gene (5 bases). Trimming removed 3 bases at V and 8 bases at J, with 14 bases between. Germline CDR1 is SNHLY and CDR2 is FYNNEI. This CDR3 is built from 14 residues. CDR3 residues: CASSDRVTKDEQFF. The CDR3 nucleotides read TGTGCCAGCAGTGACAGGGTAACCAAGGATGAGCAGTTCTTC.

V gene TRBV7-8 combines with J gene TRBJ2-7; 13 bases are a match to TRBD2. Per germline, CDR1 SGHVS and CDR2 FQNEAQ. The CDR3 is made up of 16 amino acids. Unmatched junction bases numbered 6, after V lost 5 bases and J lost 2 bases. DNA of the CDR3: TGTGCCAGCAGCCCCCTCGGACTAGCGGGGGCCTACGAGCAGTACTTC. Its protein is CASSPLGLAGAYEQYF.